The 20 T cell receptor beta chains presented below share a single source sample, sequenced in a study of cytomegalovirus exposure and HLA in healthy donors. TCRdb's copy holds only in-frame clones and misses some; the assay was immunoSEQ multiplex PCR. The sample consists of fewer than 120,000 clones, 88% of them appearing once. Sequencing was performed on PBMCs. The receptors derive from a woman in her thirties in good health and CMV-seropositive.

The V gene is TRBV4-3, the J gene TRBJ2-1; TRBD2 matches at 9 bases. Germline CDR1 is LGHNA and CDR2 is YSLEER. This CDR3 region has 11 residues. The V segment lost 8 bases and the J segment 16 bases; nucleotides outside the gene matches: 9. CDR3 loop: CASPRGREGFF. The DNA of the CDR3 is TGCGCCAGCCCCCGGGGGCGGGAGGGCTTCTTC.

The V and J genes are TRBV4-1 and TRBJ1-4, with D uncertain. Germline values: CDR1 MGHRA, CDR2 YSYEKL. The germline V and J ends were trimmed by 0 bases and 0 bases, with 17 bases remaining between them. This CDR3 contains 19 residues. CDR3 nucleotide sequence: TGCGCCAGCAGCCAAGAACCGAGGGCGGGAAGGGCAACTAATGAAAAACTGTTTTTT. Protein: CASSQEPRAGRATNEKLFF.

The chain has TRBV7-9 and TRBJ2-2; TRBD1 might be the D (5 bases). This CDR3 spans 17 amino acids. The ends were cut back, 2 bases at V and 5 bases at J, with 18 bases in the middle. Germline CDR1 and CDR2: SEHNR and FQNEAQ (reference sequence). DNA for the CDR3: TGTGCCAGCAGCTTATTAATTCCAGGGTTAAGAACCGGGGAGCTGTTTTTT. Residues: CASSLLIPGLRTGELFF. The full variable domain, in which reference TRBV7-9 and TRBJ2-2 provide the parts outside the CDR3, is DTGVSQNPRHKITKRGQNVTFRCDPISEHNRLYWYRQTLGQGPEFLTYFQNEAQLEKSRLLSDRFSAERPKGSFSTLEIQRTEQGDSAMYLCASSLLIPGLRTGELFFGEGSRLTVL.

V and J are TRBV28 and TRBJ2-5; 12 bases fit TRBD1. CDR3 length: 17 amino acids. Germline V lookup: CDR1 MDHEN, CDR2 SYDVKM. The J segment lost 5 bases and the V segment lost 6 bases, leaving 13 bases of the junction unmatched. The CDR3 DNA sequence: TGTGCCAGCAGCATGCAACCGGGACAGGGGGCGCAGGAGACCCAGTACTTC. Amino acid sequence: CASSMQPGQGAQETQYF.

This chain uses TRBV29-1 with TRBJ1-2; 7 bases fit TRBD1. CDR1 and CDR2 (germline): SQVTM, ANQGSEA. CDR3 length: 12 residues. CDR3 protein: CSSEGAGGGYTF. The CDR3 bases are TGCAGTTCCGAGGGGGCAGGGGGAGGCTACACCTTC.

This rearrangement joins TRBV10-1 to TRBJ2-7; a possible D gene is TRBD1 (6 bases). Germline V lookup: CDR1 WNHNN, CDR2 SYGVQD (reference sequence). CDR3 length: 14 amino acids. The germline V and J ends were trimmed by 5 bases and 0 bases, with 11 bases remaining between them. DNA of the CDR3: TGCGCCAGCAGTCCCGGGACATCCTCCTACGAGCAGTACTTC. Its translation: CASSPGTSSYEQYF.

This clone was counted once. The gene calls are TRBV6-1 and TRBJ2-3, with TRBD1 matching over 8 bases. Looked up from germline, CDR1 is MNHNS and CDR2 is SASEGT. The CDR3 runs 17 residues. J gave up 0 bases and V 2 bases, and 7 bases lay outside the gene matches. In DNA, the CDR3 is TGTGCCAGCAGTGAAACAGGGACAGGAGCTAGCACAGATACGCAGTATTTT. It yields the protein CASSETGTGASTDTQYF.

The gene calls are TRBV4-1 and TRBJ1-1, with D unresolved. CDR1 and CDR2 (germline): MGHRA, YSYEKL. CDR3 length equals 17 residues. V was trimmed by 4 bases and J by 0 bases, leaving 18 bases between them. The CDR3 DNA is TGCGCCAGCAGCCCTAGAGGGCAGGCAGATCTGAACACTGAAGCTTTCTTT. This codes for CASSPRGQADLNTEAFF.

V is TRBV7-8 and J is TRBJ2-5; TRBD2 matches at 10 bases. Germline V gene data show CDR1 as SGHVS and CDR2 as FQNEAQ. The CDR3 is made up of 18 amino acids. J was trimmed by 2 bases and V by 7 bases; bases with no gene match: 16. CDR3 sequence: CASTARPWLAGAQETQYF. Here the CDR3 DNA reads TGTGCCAGCACCGCTCGACCATGGCTAGCGGGGGCACAAGAGACCCAGTACTTC.

A single count supports this clone. The rearrangement links TRBV7-2 to TRBJ2-7; 7 bases align to TRBD2. Germline V gene sequence: CDR1 SGHTA, CDR2 FQGNSA. The CDR3 runs to 14 residues. The J segment lost 4 bases and the V segment lost 5 bases, leaving 8 bases of the junction unmatched. The CDR3 reads CASSRSGTKYEQYF. In nucleotides, the CDR3 is TGTGCCAGCAGCCGTTCCGGGACTAAGTACGAGCAGTACTTC.

The rearrangement joins TRBV7-8 to TRBJ1-6; the D gene is possibly TRBD1 (6 bases). V dropped 1 base and J dropped 4 bases, with 8 bases sitting between them. This CDR3 contains 15 residues. Looked up from germline, CDR1 is SGHVS and CDR2 is FQNEAQ. The CDR3 is CASSLGRGYNSPLHF. The CDR3 region has the DNA TGTGCCAGCAGCTTAGGCAGGGGTTATAATTCACCCCTCCACTTT.

The chain links TRBV7-6 to TRBJ2-4; a weak D match, TRBD1 (6 bases). Trimming cost V 2 bases and J 3 bases, with 8 bases left between them. The CDR3 sequence is 14 residues long. Per the germline V gene, CDR1 is SGHVS and CDR2 is FNYEAQ. CDR3 amino acids: CASSLRTVKNIQYF. DNA for the CDR3: TGTGCCAGCAGCTTAAGGACAGTCAAAAACATTCAGTACTTC.

The chain uses TRBV28 and TRBJ1-4, with 9 bases matching TRBD1. J gave up 8 bases and V 3 bases, and 7 bases lay outside the gene matches. This CDR3 spans 15 amino acids. In germline, CDR1 is MDHEN, CDR2 SYDVKM. DNA for the CDR3: TGTGCCAGCAGTTTGTCCGGGACAGGGTTGGAAAAACTGTTTTTT. Translated, it gives CASSLSGTGLEKLFF.

The genes are TRBV5-4 and TRBJ2-2, with D hard to call. Trimming took off 0 bases at V and 0 bases at J, with 9 bases between the two ends. The CDR3 is 16 residues long. The germline CDR1 and CDR2 sequences are SGHNT and YYREEE (reference sequence). The chain's CDR3 is CASSLAGTANTGELFF. CDR3 nucleotides: TGTGCCAGCAGCTTGGCAGGCACGGCGAACACCGGGGAGCTGTTTTTT. Filled out from reference TRBV5-4 and TRBJ2-2, the complete variable domain reads ETGVTQSPTHLIKTRGQQVTLRCSSQSGHNTVSWYQQALGQGPQFIFQYYREEENGRGNFPPRFSGLQFPNYSSELNVNALELDDSALYLCASSLAGTANTGELFFGEGSRLTVL.

This rearrangement joins TRBV7-9 to TRBJ2-7, with 12 bases aligning to TRBD1. This CDR3 contains 16 residues. The V and J ends lost 6 bases and 7 bases, in that order; junction bases with no gene match: 13. CDR1 is SEHNR and CDR2 is FQNEAQ in the germline V gene (reference sequence). CDR3 in DNA: TGTGCCAGCAGTTTAACAGCCGGGACAGGGGGCGGAGAGCAGTACTTC. Translated: CASSLTAGTGGGEQYF.

The chain joins TRBV6-6 to TRBJ2-7; 7 bases agree with TRBD2. Unmatched junction bases numbered 8, after V lost 2 bases and J lost 1 base. The length of the CDR3 is 16 residues. Germline CDR1 is MNHNY and CDR2 is SVGAGI (reference sequence). CDR3 sequence: CASSYPGEGRSYEQYF. As DNA, the CDR3 is TGTGCCAGCAGTTACCCCGGGGAGGGGAGGTCCTACGAGCAGTACTTC.

The V gene is TRBV6-5, the J gene TRBJ2-7, with D uncertain. Germline V gene data show CDR1 as MNHEY and CDR2 as SVGAGI. Trimming removed 0 bases from V and 2 bases from J, with 5 bases in between. The CDR3 spans 13 residues. The CDR3 loop reads CASSYSRTYEQYF. CDR3 nucleotides: TGTGCCAGCAGTTACTCGAGGACCTACGAGCAGTACTTC.

The chain uses TRBV2 and TRBJ2-5, with TRBD2 matching over 9 bases. Germline trimming cut 3 bases from V and 5 bases from J; bases unmatched to any gene: 13. The germline V gene has CDR1 SNHLY and CDR2 FYNNEI. The CDR3 contains 17 residues. CDR3 region: CASSDGGSGSVSETQYF. In nucleotides, the CDR3 is TGTGCCAGCAGTGATGGGGGTAGCGGGAGTGTTAGTGAGACCCAGTACTTC.

This clone was found a few times. V and J are TRBV6-5 and TRBJ2-2; 8 bases align to TRBD2. Trimming removed 10 bases from V and 3 bases from J; junction bases left unmatched: 7. The germline CDR1 and CDR2 sequences are MNHEY and SVGAGI. The CDR3 spans 14 residues. The DNA of the CDR3 is TGTGCCACCCGGGTAGCGGGACACACCGGGGAGCTGTTTTTT. Protein: CATRVAGHTGELFF.

V usage is TRBV4-3 and J usage is TRBJ1-6, with D perhaps TRBD1 (5 bases). Germline assignment: CDR1 LGHNA and CDR2 YSLEER. The CDR3 has 17 amino acids. V was cut by 0 bases and J by 6 bases, with 15 bases left in between. CDR3 nucleotides: TGCGCCAGCAGCCAAGAAGTGGGGGGAGCGATTAATTCACCCCTCCACTTT. Translating gives CASSQEVGGAINSPLHF.